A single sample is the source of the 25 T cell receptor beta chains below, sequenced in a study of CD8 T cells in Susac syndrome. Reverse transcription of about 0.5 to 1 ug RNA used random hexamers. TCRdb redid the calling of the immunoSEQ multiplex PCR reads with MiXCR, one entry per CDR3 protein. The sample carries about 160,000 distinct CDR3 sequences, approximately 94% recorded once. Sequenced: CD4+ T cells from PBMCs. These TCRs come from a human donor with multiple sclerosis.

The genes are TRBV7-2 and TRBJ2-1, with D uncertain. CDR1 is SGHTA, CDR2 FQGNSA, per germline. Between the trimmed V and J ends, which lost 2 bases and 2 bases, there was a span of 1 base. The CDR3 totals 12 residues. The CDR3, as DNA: TGTGCCAGCAGCTTAACCTACAATGAGCAGTTCTTC. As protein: CASSLTYNEQFF.

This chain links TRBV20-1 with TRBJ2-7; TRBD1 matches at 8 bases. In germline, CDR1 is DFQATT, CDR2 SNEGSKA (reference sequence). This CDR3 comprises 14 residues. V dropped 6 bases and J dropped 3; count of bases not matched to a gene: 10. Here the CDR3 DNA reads TGCAGTGCCCAACCAGGGACAGGAGGCTACGAGCAGTACTTC. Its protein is CSAQPGTGGYEQYF.

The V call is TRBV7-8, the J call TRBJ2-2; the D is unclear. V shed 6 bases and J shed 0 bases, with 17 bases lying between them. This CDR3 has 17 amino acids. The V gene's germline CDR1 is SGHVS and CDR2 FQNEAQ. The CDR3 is CASSPVRVGTNTGELFF. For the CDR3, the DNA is TGTGCCAGCAGTCCCGTGAGAGTCGGCACGAACACCGGGGAGCTGTTTTTT. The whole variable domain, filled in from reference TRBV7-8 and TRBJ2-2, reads GAGVSQSPRYKVAKRGQDVALRCDPISGHVSLFWYQQALGQGPEFLTYFQNEAQLDKSGLPSDRFFAERPEGSVSTLKIQRTQQEDSAVYLCASSPVRVGTNTGELFFGEGSRLTVL.

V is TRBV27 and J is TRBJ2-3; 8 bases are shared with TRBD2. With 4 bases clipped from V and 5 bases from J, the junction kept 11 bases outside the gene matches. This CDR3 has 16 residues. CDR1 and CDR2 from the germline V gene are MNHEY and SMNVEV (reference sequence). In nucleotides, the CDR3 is TGTGCCAGCAGTTCCACTGGACTAGCCGGGGAAGATACGCAGTATTTT. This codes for CASSSTGLAGEDTQYF.

CDR3 in DNA: TGCGCCAGCAGCTTGAAGAGTGTGCAGGACGAGCAGTACTTC. It is translated as CASSLKSVQDEQYF. The chain links TRBV5-1 to TRBJ2-7, with D uncertain. The CDR3 contains 14 residues. Germline lookup yields CDR1 SGHRS and CDR2 YFSETQ. V lost 1 base to trimming and J lost 5 bases, with 13 bases between them.

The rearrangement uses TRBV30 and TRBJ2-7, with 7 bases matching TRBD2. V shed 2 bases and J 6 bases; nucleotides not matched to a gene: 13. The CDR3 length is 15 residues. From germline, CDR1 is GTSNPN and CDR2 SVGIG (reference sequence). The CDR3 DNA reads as TGTGCCTGGAGTCTTGGCGGGAGCCCGATCCTCGAGCAGTACTTC. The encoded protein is CAWSLGGSPILEQYF.

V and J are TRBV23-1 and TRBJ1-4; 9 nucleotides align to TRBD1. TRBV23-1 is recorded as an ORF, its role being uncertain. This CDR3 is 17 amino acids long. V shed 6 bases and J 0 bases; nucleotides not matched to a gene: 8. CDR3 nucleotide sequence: TGCGCCAGCAGGCAACAGGGGGCCGGGACAACTAATGAAAAACTGTTTTTT. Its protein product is CASRQQGAGTTNEKLFF.

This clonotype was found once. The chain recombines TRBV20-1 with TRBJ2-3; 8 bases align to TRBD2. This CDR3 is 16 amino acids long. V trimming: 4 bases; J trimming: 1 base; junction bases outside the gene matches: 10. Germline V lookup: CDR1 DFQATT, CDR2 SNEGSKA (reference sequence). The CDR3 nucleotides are TGCAGTGCTACCGCCCGGGGGGGCGCTCGCACAGATACGCAGTATTTT. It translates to CSATARGGARTDTQYF.

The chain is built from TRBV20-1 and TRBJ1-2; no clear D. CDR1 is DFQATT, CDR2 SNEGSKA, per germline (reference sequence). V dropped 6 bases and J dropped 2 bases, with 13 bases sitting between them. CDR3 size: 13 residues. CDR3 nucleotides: TGCAGTGCCGTGGTGTCTGGGAACTATGGCTACACCTTC. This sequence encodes CSAVVSGNYGYTF.

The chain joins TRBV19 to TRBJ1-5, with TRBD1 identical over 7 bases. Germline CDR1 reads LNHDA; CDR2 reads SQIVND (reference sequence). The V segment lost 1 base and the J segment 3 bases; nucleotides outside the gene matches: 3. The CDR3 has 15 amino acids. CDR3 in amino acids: CASSIVGQVNQPQHF. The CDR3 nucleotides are TGTGCCAGTAGTATAGTTGGACAGGTCAATCAGCCCCAGCATTTT.

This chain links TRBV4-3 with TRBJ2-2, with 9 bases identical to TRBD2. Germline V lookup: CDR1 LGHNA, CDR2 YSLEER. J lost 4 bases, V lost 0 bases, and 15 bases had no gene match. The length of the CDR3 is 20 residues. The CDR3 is CASSQDLSGWREGSTGELFF. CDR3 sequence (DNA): TGCGCCAGCAGCCAAGATCTGTCGGGGTGGCGGGAGGGATCCACCGGGGAGCTGTTTTTT.

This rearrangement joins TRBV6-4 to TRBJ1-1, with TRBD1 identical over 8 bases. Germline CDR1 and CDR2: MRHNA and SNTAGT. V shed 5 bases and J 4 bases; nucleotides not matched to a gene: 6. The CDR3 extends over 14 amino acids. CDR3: CASSLTGVATEAFF. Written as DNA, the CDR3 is TGTGCCAGCAGTTTGACAGGGGTGGCCACTGAAGCTTTCTTT.

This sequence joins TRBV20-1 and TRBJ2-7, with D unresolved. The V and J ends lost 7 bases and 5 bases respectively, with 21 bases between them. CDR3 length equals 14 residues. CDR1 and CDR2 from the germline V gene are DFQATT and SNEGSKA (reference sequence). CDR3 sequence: CSVLVHRYNDEQYF. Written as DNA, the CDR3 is TGCAGTGTCCTCGTACACCGTTATAATGACGAGCAGTACTTC.

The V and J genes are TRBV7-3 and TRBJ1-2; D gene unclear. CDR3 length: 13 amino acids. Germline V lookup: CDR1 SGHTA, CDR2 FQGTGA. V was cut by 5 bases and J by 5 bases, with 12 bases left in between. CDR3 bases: TGTGCCAGCAGCCCGGGCGCGGGGTATGGCTACACCTTC. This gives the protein CASSPGAGYGYTF.

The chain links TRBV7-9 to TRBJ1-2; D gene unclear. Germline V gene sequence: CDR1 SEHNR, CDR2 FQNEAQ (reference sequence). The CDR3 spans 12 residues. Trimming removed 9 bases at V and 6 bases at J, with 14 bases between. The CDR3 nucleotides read TGTGCCAGACGTATGGGGAGACATGGCTACACCTTC. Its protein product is CARRMGRHGYTF. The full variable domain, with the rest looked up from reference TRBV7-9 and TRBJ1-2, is DTGVSQNPRHKITKRGQNVTFRCDPISEHNRLYWYRQTLGQGPEFLTYFQNEAQLEKSRLLSDRFSAERPKGSFSTLEIQRTEQGDSAMYLCARRMGRHGYTFGSGTRLTVV.

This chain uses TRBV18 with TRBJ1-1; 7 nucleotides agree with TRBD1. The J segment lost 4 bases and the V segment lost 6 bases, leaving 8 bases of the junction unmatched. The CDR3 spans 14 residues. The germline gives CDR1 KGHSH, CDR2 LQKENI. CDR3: CASSLQGLGTEAFF. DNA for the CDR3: TGTGCCAGCTCTCTACAGGGGCTCGGCACTGAAGCTTTCTTT. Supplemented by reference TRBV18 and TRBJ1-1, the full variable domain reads NAGVMQNPRHLVRRRGQEARLRCSPMKGHSHVYWYRQLPEEGLKFMVYLQKENIIDESGMPKERFSAEFPKEGPSILRIQQVVRGDSAAYFCASSLQGLGTEAFFGQGTRLTVV.

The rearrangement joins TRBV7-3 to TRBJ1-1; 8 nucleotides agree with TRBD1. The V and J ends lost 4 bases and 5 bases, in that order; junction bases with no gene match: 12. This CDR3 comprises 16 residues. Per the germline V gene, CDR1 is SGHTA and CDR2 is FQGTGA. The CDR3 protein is CASSSGYQGAHTEAFF. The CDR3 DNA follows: TGTGCCAGCAGCTCAGGATATCAGGGGGCGCATACTGAAGCTTTCTTT.

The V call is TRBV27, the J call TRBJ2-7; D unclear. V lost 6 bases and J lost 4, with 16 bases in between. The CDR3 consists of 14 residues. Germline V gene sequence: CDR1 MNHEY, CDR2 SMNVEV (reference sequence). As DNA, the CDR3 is TGTGCCAGCAGCCCGTTAGGGCCAAAGTACGAGCAGTACTTC. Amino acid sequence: CASSPLGPKYEQYF.

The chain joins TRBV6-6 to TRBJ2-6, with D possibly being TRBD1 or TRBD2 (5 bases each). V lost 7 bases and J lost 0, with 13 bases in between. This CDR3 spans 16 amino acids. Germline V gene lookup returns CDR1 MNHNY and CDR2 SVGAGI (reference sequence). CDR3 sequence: CASKRDASSGANVLTF. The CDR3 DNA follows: TGTGCCAGCAAAAGGGACGCCAGCTCTGGGGCCAACGTCCTGACTTTC.

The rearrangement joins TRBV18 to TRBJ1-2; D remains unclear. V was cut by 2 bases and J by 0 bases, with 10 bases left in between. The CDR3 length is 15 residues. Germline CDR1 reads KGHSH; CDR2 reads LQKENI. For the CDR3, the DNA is TGTGCCAGCTCACCAGATGAGGGAGCTAACTATGGCTACACCTTC. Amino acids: CASSPDEGANYGYTF.

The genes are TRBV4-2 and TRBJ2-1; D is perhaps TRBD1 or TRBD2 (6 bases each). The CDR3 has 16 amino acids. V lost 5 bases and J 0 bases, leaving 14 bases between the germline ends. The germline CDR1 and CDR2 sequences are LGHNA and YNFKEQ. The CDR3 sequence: CASSSRRGASYNEQFF. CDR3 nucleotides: TGTGCCAGCAGCAGCCGGAGGGGGGCCTCCTACAATGAGCAGTTCTTC.

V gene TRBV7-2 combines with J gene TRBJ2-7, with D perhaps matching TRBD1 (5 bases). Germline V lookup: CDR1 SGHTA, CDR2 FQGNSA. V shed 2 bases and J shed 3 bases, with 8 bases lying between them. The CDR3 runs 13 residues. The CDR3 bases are TGTGCCAGCAGCTTACAGGGAATCTACGAGCAGTACTTC. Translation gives CASSLQGIYEQYF.

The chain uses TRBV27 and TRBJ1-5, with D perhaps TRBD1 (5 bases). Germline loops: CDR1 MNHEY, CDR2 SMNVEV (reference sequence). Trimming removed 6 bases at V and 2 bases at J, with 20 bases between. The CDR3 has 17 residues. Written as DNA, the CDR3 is TGTGCCAGCAGCCTTGCCCCAGGGAAGAAAGGCAATCAGCCCCAGCATTTT. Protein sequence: CASSLAPGKKGNQPQHF.

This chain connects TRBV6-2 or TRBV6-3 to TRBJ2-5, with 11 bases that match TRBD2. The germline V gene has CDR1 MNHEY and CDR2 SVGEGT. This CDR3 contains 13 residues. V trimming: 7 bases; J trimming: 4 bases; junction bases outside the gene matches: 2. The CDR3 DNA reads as TGTGCCAGCACCCTAGCGGGAGGAGAGACCCAGTACTTC. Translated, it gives CASTLAGGETQYF.

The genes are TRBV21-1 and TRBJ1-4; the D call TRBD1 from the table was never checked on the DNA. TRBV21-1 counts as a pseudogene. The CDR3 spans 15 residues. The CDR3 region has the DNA TGTGCCAGCAGCAAAGCGGACAGGGGTAACGAAAAACTGTTTTTT. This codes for CASSKADRGNEKLFF.